These T cell receptor beta chains were read from a single sample in a study of blood T cell repertoires in COVID-19. This table comes from immunoSEQ multiplex PCR, and its TCRdb copy is limited to in-frame clones, with some not included. The data show around 320,000 clones, over 85% seen once. Sequencing was performed on peripheral blood. Receptors originate from a woman aged 25 to 39 with COVID-19, enrolled during active disease. The CDR3 runs from the conserved cysteine through the conserved F or W. The D gene is left open where the match is weak. Clone size is given for some rows only: seen once, a few or many times, or a class if the clone is expanded.

D,J,size,V,DNA,CDR3
TRBD1,TRBJ1-2,NA,TRBV24-1,TGTGCCACCAGTGGCCGGGGACAGCTTAGGGTTGCTAACTATGGCTACACCTTC,CATSGRGQLRVANYGYTF
TRBD2,TRBJ2-5,NA,TRBV11-3,TGTGCCAGCAGCTCCATTAAGTGGGGAGGGACTAGGGTTGGAGAGACCCAGTACTTC,CASSSIKWGGTRVGETQYF
NA,TRBJ1-6,few,TRBV2,TGTGCCAGCAGCCTGACCACAGGGTCTAATTCACCCCTCCACTTT,CASSLTTGSNSPLHF
NA,TRBJ1-3,few,TRBV5-1,TGCGCCAGCAGCTTAAGTGCTCCCCAGGACACCATATATTTT,CASSLSAPQDTIYF
NA,TRBJ1-6,NA,TRBV11-2,TGTGCCAGCAGCACCTTATGGGAGCCCTGCAACTTT,CASSTLWEPCNF
NA,TRBJ2-2,NA,TRBV6-6,TGTGCCAGTAGATCGGGGTCCGGCGGGGAGCTGTTTTTT,CASRSGSGGELFF
NA,TRBJ1-1,NA,TRBV2,TGTGCCAGCAGCCTCGAGGTGGGAGCTTTCTTT,CASSLEVGAFF
NA,TRBJ1-2,NA,TRBV28,TGTGCCAGCAGTTTGCTTCAGGGAGGGGTCCGGGGCTACACCTTC,CASSLLQGGVRGYTF
TRBD1,TRBJ1-2,NA,TRBV28,TGTGCCAGCAGCACGGACAGGGAGGGCTACACCTTC,CASSTDREGYTF
NA,TRBJ1-4,NA,TRBV5-8,TGTGCCAGCAGCTCGGGACAATTTAGTAATGAAAAACTGTTTTTT,CASSSGQFSNEKLFF
NA,TRBJ1-2,NA,TRBV14,TGTGCCAGCAGCACGAGCGGATACTATGGCTACACCTTC,CASSTSGYYGYTF
TRBD1,TRBJ1-1,NA,TRBV10-2,TGCGCCAGCAGGGGACAGGGAATGAACACTGAAGCTTTCTTT,CASRGQGMNTEAFF
TRBD1,TRBJ1-2,NA,TRBV15,TGTGCCACCAGTCCGGGACAGGGGGATGGCTACACCTTC,CATSPGQGDGYTF
NA,TRBJ2-3,once,TRBV11-3,TGTGCCAGCAGCTCTTCCACAGATACGCAGTATTTT,CASSSSTDTQYF
NA,TRBJ2-2,NA,TRBV27,TGTGCCAGCTCCAGTGAGGCTACTCACGGGGAGCTGTTTTTT,CASSSEATHGELFF
NA,TRBJ1-2,few,TRBV7-8,TGTGCCAGCAGCTTCTCTGGGGGCGGGGGCTATGGCTACACCTTC,CASSFSGGGGYGYTF
TRBD1,TRBJ2-7,NA,TRBV15,TGTGCCACCAGCCGCCAAATGACAGGGATCGGCGAGCAGTACTTC,CATSRQMTGIGEQYF
TRBD2,TRBJ2-1,NA,TRBV5-1,TGCGCCAGCAGCTCTCTTAGGTTGTCTAGCGGGGGGGCAAAGGACAATGAGCAGTTCTTC,CASSSLRLSSGGAKDNEQFF
NA,TRBJ1-2,NA,TRBV18,TGTGCCAGCTCACCAGGGCAGACAGCTAACTATGGCTACACCTTC,CASSPGQTANYGYTF
TRBD2,TRBJ2-3,NA,TRBV3-1/TRBV3-2,TGTGCCAGCAGCCCCGCTCCGGCGGGGGGGCCTAGGTCGCAGTATTTT,CASSPAPAGGPRSQYF
NA,TRBJ2-5,NA,TRBV15,TGTGCCACCAGCCCTAAGGGGCTAAGAGAGACCCAGTACTTC,CATSPKGLRETQYF
TRBD1,TRBJ2-7,NA,TRBV27,TGTGCCAGCGGACCCACAGGGGGGTCTTACGAGCAGTACTTC,CASGPTGGSYEQYF
NA,TRBJ1-5,NA,TRBV6-2/TRBV6-3,TGTGCCAGCAGCCATACCGGGACACCAGATCAGCCCCAGCATTTT,CASSHTGTPDQPQHF
NA,TRBJ2-1,NA,TRBV6-5,TGTGCCAGCAGTTACCTTGGACAGCTCTCCTACAATGAGCAGTTCTTC,CASSYLGQLSYNEQFF
NA,TRBJ2-6,NA,TRBV5-1,TGCGCCAGCAGCTTGACTTCAGGGGCAGCCGGGGCCAACGTCCTGACTTTC,CASSLTSGAAGANVLTF
NA,TRBJ2-1,NA,TRBV12-3/TRBV12-4,TGTGCCAGCAGGTACTCGGGGAATGAGCAGTTCTTC,CASRYSGNEQFF